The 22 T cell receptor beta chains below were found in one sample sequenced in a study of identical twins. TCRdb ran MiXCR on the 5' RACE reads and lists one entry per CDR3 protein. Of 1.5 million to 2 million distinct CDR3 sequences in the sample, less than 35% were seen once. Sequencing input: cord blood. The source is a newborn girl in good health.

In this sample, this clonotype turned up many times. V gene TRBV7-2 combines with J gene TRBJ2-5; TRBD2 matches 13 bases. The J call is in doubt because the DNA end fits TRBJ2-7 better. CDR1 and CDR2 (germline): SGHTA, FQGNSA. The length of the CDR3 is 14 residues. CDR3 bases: TGTGCCAGCAGTTGGACTAGCGGGAGTAACGAGCAGTACTTC. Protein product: CASSWTSGSNEQYF.

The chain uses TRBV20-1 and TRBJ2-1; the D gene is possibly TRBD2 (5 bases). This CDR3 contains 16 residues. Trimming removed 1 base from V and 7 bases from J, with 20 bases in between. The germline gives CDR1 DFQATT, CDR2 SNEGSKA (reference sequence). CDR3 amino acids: CSARAFSVPRDNEQFF. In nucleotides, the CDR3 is TGCAGTGCTAGAGCTTTCAGCGTCCCGAGGGATAATGAGCAGTTCTTC.

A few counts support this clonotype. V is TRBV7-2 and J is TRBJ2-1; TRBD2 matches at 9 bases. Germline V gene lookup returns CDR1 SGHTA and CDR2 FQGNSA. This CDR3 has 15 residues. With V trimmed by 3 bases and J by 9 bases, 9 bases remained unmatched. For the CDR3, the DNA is TGTGCCAGCAGCTTTCTGGCGGGAGGGCTCGGTGAGCAGTTCTTC. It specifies CASSFLAGGLGEQFF. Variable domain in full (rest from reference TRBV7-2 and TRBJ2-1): GAGVSQSPSNKVTEKGKDVELRCDPISGHTALYWYRQSLGQGLEFLIYFQGNSAPDKSGLPSDRFSAERTGGSVSTLTIQRTQQEDSAVYLCASSFLAGGLGEQFFGPGTRLTVL.

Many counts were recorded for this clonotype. CDR3 sequence reads: CSATTGSYEQYF. CDR3 nucleotide sequence: TGCAGTGCTACAACAGGGTCCTACGAGCAGTACTTC. The rearrangement uses TRBV20-1 and TRBJ2-7; D may be TRBD1 (6 bases). Germline CDR1 DFQATT, CDR2 SNEGSKA (reference sequence). The CDR3 is made up of 12 amino acids. V was shortened by 4 bases and J by 1 base, with 8 bases between the two germline ends.

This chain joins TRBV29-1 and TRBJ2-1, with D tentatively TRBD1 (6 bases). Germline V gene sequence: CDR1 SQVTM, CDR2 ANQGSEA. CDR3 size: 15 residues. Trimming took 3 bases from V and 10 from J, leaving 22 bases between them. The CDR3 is CSVEFVVTGSYEQFF. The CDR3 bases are TGCAGCGTTGAGTTTGTGGTGACAGGCTCCTACGAGCAGTTCTTC.

The CDR3 region is CASSWIGTTYEQYF. The DNA for the CDR3 is TGTGCCAGCAGTTGGATCGGGACAACCTACGAGCAGTACTTC. This chain connects TRBV27 to TRBJ2-7, with a possible D match to TRBD1 (6 bases). The ends were cut back, 4 bases at V and 2 bases at J, with 12 bases in the middle. Germline V gene lookup returns CDR1 MNHEY and CDR2 SMNVEV (reference sequence). There are 14 residues in the CDR3.

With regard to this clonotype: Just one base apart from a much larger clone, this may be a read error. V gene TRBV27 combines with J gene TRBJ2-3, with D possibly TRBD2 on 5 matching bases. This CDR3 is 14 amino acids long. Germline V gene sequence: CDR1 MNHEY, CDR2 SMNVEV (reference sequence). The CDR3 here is CASGFGDYTDTQYF. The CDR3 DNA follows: TGTGCCAGCGGTTTCGGGGATTACACAGATACGCAGTATTTT.

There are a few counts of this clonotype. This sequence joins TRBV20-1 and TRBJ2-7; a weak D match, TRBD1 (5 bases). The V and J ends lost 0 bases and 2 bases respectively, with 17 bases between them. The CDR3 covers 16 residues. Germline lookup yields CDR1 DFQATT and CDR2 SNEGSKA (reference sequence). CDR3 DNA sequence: TGCAGTGCTAGAGATCAGGACACCAATTTCCCCTACGAGCAGTACTTC. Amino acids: CSARDQDTNFPYEQYF.

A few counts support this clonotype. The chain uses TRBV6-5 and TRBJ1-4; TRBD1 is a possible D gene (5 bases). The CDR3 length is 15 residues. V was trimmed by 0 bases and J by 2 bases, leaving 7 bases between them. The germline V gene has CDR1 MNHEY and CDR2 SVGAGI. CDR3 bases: TGTGCCAGCAGTTACTCGGGGGTGACTAATGAAAAACTGTTTTTT. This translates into CASSYSGVTNEKLFF.

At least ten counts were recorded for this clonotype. DNA of the CDR3: TGCGCCTCAAGAGAGGGGGGCCCCTACAATGAGCAGTTCTTC. Translation gives CASREGGPYNEQFF. This sequence joins TRBV5-1 and TRBJ2-1; D is tentatively TRBD1 or TRBD2 (6 bases each). Trimming shortened V by 10 bases and J by 2 bases, and 16 bases separated the two germline ends. Looked up from germline, CDR1 is SGHRS and CDR2 is YFSETQ. This CDR3 contains 14 residues.

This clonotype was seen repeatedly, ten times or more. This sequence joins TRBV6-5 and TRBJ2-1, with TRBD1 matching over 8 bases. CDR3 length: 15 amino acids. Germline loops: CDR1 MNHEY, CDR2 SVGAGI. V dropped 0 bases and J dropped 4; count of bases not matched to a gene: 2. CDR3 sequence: CASSYSGQGYNEQFF. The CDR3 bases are TGTGCCAGCAGTTACTCTGGACAGGGTTACAATGAGCAGTTCTTC.

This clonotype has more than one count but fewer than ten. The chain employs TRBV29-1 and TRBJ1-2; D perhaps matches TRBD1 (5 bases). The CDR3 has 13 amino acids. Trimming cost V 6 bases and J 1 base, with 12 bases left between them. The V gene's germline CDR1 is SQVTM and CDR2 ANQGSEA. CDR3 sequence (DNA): TGCAGCGTGGGGGGGACGGTTAACTATGGCTACACCTTC. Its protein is CSVGGTVNYGYTF. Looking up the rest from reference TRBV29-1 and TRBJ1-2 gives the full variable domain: SAVISQKPSRDICQRGTSLTIQCQVDSQVTMMFWYRQQPGQSLTLIATANQGSEATYESGFVIDKFPISRPNLTFSTLTVSNMSPEDSSIYLCSVGGTVNYGYTFGSGTRLTVV.

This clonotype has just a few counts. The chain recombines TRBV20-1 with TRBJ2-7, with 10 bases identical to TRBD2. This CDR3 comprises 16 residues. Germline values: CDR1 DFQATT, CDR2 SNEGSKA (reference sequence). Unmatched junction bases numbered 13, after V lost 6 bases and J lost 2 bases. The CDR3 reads CSAQGSSGSTTYEQYF. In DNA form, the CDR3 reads TGCAGTGCCCAAGGGTCTAGCGGGAGCACGACCTACGAGCAGTACTTC.

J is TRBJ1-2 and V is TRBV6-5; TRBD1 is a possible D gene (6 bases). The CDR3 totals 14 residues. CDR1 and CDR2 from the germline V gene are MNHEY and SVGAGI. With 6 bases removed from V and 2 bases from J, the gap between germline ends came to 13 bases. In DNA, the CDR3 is TGTGCCAGCAGGTGGACAACAGGGAACTATGGCTACACCTTC. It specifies CASRWTTGNYGYTF.

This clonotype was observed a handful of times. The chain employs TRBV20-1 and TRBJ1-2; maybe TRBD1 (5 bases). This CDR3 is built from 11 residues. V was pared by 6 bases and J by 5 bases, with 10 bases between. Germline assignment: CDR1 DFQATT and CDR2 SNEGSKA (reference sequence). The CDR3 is CSALGAYGYTF. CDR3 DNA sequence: TGCAGTGCATTAGGGGCATATGGCTACACCTTC.

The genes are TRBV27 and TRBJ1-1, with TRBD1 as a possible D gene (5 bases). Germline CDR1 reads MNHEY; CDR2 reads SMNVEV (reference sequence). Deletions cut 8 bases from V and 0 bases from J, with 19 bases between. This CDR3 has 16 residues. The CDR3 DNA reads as TGTGCCAGCCGGGGACCAGGGCTACTCATGAACACTGAAGCTTTCTTT. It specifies CASRGPGLLMNTEAFF.

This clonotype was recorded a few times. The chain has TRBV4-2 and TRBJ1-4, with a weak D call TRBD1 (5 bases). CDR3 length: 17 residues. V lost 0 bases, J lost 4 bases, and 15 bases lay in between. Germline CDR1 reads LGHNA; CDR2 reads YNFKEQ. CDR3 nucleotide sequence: TGTGCCAGCAGCCAAGATCCCCAGGGTTGGGATAATGAAAAACTGTTTTTT. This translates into CASSQDPQGWDNEKLFF.

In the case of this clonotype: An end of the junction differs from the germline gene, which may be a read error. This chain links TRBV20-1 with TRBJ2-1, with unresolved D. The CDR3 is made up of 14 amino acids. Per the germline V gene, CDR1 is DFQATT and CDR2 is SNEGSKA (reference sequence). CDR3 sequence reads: CSASPTGSYSEQFF. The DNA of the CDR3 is TGCAGTGCTTCCCCCACTGGGTCCTACAGTGAGCAGTTCTTC.

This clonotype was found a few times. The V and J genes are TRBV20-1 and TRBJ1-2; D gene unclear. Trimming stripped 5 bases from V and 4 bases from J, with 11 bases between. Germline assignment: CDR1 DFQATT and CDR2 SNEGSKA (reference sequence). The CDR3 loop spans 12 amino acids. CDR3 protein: CSAPGVPYGYTF. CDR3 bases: TGCAGTGCTCCTGGGGTCCCCTATGGCTACACCTTC.

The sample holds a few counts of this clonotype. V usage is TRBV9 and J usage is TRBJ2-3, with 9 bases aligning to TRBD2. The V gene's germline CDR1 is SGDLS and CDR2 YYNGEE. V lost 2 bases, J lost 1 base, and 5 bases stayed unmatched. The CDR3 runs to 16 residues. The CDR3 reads CASSVLAGDRTDTQYF. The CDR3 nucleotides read TGTGCCAGCAGCGTGTTAGCGGGAGACCGCACAGATACGCAGTATTTT.

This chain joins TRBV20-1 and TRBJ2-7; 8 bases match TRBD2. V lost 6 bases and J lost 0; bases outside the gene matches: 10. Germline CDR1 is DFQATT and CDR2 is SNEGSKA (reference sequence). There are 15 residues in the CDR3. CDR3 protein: CSAPPSGLSSYEQYF. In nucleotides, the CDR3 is TGCAGTGCACCTCCTAGCGGGTTAAGCTCCTACGAGCAGTACTTC.

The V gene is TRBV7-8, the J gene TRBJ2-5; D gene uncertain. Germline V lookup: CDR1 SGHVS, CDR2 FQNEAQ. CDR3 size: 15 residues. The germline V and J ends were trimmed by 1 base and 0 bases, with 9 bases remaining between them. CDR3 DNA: TGTGCCAGCAGCTTAGTTGGGCTTTACCAAGAGACCCAGTACTTC. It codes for CASSLVGLYQETQYF.